This T cell receptor beta chain was obtained from a study of blood T cells in healthy people across ages. Between the trimmed V and J ends, which lost 0 bases and 8 bases, there was a span of 18 bases. Germline values: CDR1 DFQATT, CDR2 SNEGSKA (reference sequence). The CDR3 runs 15 residues. Each sample used at least 6 million PBMCs. A second PCR, run for about 6 to 11 cycles, used a sample-barcoded 5' primer plus a J-beta primer mix. TCRdb redid the calling of the 5' RACE reads with MiXCR, one entry per CDR3 protein. Of fewer than 900,000 distinct CDR3 sequences in the sample, approximately 39% are singletons; the top ten hold 20% to 25%.

This chain uses TRBV20-1 with TRBJ2-3; either TRBD1 or TRBD2 may supply D (5 bases each). Sequences were obtained from blood. The receptor was isolated from a woman aged 55-70 years in good health. CDR3 DNA: TGCAGTGCTAGAGATGAGCAGGGTCGGGAAGGTACGCAGTATTTT. Protein sequence: CSARDEQGREGTQYF.